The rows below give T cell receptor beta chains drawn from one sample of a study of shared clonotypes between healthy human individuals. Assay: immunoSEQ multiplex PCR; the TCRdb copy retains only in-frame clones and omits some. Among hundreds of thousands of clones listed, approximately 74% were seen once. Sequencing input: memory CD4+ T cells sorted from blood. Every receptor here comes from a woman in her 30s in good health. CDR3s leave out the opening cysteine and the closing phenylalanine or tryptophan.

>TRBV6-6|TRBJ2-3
ASSSLGEGTDTQY
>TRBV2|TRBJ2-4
ASSDPRLALRNIQY
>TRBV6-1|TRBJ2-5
ASSAPGYGETQY
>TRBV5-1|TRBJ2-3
ASSLYGEDTQY
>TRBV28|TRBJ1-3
ASSPGQLNGNTIY
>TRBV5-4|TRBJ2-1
ASSLDSPPTYNEQF
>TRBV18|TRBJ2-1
ASSPGIYNEQF
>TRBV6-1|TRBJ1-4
ASRKLTGEEKLF
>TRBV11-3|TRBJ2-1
ASSQRAGTPVLNEQF
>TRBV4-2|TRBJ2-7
ASSQGTSATYEQY
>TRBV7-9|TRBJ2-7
ASSLASAGGLEQY
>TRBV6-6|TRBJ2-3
ASLWTSGCTDTQY
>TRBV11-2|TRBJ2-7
ASSLEPRYEQY
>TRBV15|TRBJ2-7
ATSRGPGFDYEQY
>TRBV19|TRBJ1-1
ASSRDRNTEAF
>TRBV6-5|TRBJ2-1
ASSYSSLAGIIEF
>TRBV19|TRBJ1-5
ASSGSAARQH
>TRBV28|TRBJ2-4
ASSKTGGGLAKNIQY
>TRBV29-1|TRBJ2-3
SVQGGGRADTQY
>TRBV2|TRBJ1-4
ASSEPERKLF
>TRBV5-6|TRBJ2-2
ASSFVAGVAGELF
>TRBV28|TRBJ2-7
ASSHSYEQY
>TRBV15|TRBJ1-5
ATSRAGVSNQPQH
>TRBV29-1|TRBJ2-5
SVSGGAQGETQY
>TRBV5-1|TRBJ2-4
ASSLGPKAKNIQY
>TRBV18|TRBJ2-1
ASSPRGTSGGYNEQF
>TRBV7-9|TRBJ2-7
AVLGQGAGEQY